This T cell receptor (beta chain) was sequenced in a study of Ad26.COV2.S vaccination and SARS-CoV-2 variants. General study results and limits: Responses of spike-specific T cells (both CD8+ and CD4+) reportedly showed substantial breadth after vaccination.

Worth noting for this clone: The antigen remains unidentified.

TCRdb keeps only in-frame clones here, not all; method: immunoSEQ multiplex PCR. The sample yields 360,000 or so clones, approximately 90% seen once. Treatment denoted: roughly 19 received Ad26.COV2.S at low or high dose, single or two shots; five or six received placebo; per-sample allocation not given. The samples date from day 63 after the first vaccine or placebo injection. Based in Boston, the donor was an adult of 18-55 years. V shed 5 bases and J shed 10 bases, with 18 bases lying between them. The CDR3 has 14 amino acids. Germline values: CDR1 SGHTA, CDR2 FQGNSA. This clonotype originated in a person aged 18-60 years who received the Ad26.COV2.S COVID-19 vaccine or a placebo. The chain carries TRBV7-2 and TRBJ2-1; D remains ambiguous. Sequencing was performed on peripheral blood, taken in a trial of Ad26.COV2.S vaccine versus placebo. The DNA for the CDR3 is TGTGCCAGCAGCCCTGGATGGAACGTTGGCGAGCAGTTCTTC. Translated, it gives CASSPGWNVGEQFF. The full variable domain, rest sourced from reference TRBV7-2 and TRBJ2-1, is GAGVSQSPSNKVTEKGKDVELRCDPISGHTALYWYRQSLGQGLEFLIYFQGNSAPDKSGLPSDRFSAERTGGSVSTLTIQRTQQEDSAVYLCASSPGWNVGEQFFGPGTRLTVL.